This paragraph reports one TCR beta chain. CDR1 KGHDR and CDR2 SFDVKD come from the germline V gene. This CDR3 has 13 residues. Losses at the gene ends were 9 bases for V and 2 bases for J; bases not matched to a gene: 5. This sample was taken from a study of blood T cell repertoires in COVID-19. The wider study: PBMCs, B-cell-depleted T cells, or T cells were the source of the cDNA or gDNA that made up the material.

The method was immunoSEQ multiplex PCR; TCRdb's version includes in-frame clones alone and lacks a portion of them. The sample contains 330,000 or so clones, less than 90% of which appear only once. The sequencing sample was made of PBMCs or T cells enriched from blood (not recorded which). The receptor was derived from a woman in her twenties or thirties who had recovered from COVID-19. This chain joins TRBV24-1 and TRBJ1-2; 7 nucleotides align to TRBD1. CDR3 sequence (DNA): TGTGCCACCGGGGACAGCAGCAACTATGGCTACACCTTC. Protein: CATGDSSNYGYTF.